This entry features one TCR beta chain sequence. Repertoires were generated with immunoSEQ multiplex PCR, while TCRdb's copy carries only in-frame clones and drops some. The data hold approximately 140,000 clones, with approximately 78% observed a single time. The data derive from a study of T cell responses to AZD1222 COVID-19 vaccine. The CDR3 covers 19 residues. V shed 2 bases, J shed 0 bases, and the junction held 10 bases outside the gene matches. Looked up from germline, CDR1 is MNHEY and CDR2 is SVGEGT. The sequence derives from an adult in good health. The chain combines TRBV6-2 or TRBV6-3 with TRBJ2-1, with 10 nucleotides matching TRBD2. Sequencing was performed on peripheral blood, taken on day 0 of MenACWY control vaccination. DNA for the CDR3: TGTGCCAGCAGTTACCCGAGTAGCGGGGGGACTAGCTCCTACAATGAGCAGTTCTTC. Encoded protein: CASSYPSSGGTSSYNEQFF.